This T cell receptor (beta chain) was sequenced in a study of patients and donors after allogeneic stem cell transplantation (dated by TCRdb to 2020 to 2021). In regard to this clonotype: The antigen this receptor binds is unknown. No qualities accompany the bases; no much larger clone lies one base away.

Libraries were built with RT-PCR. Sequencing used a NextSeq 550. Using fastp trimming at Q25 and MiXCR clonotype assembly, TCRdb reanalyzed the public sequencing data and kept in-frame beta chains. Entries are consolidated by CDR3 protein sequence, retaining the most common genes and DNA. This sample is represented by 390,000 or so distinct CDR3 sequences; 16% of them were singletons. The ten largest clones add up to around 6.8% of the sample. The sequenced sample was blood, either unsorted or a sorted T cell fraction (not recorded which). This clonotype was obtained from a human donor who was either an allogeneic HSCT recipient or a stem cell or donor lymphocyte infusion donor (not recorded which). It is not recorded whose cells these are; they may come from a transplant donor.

This receptor carries the CDR3 CASSPIEGKIGNYGYTF. At the DNA level, the sequence is TGTGCCAGCAGTCCTATCGAAGGAAAGATCGGGAACTATGGCTACACCTTC. The chain couples TRBV27 to TRBJ1-2, with no confident D gene call. The germline V gene (reference sequence) provides CDR1 MNHEY and CDR2 SMNVEV. V is shortened by 5 bases, J by 2 bases, and the region joining them spans 21 bases. The CDR3 holds 17 amino acids from the cysteine to the phenylalanine. The DNA shown is the 51-base CDR3, in frame from base 1.